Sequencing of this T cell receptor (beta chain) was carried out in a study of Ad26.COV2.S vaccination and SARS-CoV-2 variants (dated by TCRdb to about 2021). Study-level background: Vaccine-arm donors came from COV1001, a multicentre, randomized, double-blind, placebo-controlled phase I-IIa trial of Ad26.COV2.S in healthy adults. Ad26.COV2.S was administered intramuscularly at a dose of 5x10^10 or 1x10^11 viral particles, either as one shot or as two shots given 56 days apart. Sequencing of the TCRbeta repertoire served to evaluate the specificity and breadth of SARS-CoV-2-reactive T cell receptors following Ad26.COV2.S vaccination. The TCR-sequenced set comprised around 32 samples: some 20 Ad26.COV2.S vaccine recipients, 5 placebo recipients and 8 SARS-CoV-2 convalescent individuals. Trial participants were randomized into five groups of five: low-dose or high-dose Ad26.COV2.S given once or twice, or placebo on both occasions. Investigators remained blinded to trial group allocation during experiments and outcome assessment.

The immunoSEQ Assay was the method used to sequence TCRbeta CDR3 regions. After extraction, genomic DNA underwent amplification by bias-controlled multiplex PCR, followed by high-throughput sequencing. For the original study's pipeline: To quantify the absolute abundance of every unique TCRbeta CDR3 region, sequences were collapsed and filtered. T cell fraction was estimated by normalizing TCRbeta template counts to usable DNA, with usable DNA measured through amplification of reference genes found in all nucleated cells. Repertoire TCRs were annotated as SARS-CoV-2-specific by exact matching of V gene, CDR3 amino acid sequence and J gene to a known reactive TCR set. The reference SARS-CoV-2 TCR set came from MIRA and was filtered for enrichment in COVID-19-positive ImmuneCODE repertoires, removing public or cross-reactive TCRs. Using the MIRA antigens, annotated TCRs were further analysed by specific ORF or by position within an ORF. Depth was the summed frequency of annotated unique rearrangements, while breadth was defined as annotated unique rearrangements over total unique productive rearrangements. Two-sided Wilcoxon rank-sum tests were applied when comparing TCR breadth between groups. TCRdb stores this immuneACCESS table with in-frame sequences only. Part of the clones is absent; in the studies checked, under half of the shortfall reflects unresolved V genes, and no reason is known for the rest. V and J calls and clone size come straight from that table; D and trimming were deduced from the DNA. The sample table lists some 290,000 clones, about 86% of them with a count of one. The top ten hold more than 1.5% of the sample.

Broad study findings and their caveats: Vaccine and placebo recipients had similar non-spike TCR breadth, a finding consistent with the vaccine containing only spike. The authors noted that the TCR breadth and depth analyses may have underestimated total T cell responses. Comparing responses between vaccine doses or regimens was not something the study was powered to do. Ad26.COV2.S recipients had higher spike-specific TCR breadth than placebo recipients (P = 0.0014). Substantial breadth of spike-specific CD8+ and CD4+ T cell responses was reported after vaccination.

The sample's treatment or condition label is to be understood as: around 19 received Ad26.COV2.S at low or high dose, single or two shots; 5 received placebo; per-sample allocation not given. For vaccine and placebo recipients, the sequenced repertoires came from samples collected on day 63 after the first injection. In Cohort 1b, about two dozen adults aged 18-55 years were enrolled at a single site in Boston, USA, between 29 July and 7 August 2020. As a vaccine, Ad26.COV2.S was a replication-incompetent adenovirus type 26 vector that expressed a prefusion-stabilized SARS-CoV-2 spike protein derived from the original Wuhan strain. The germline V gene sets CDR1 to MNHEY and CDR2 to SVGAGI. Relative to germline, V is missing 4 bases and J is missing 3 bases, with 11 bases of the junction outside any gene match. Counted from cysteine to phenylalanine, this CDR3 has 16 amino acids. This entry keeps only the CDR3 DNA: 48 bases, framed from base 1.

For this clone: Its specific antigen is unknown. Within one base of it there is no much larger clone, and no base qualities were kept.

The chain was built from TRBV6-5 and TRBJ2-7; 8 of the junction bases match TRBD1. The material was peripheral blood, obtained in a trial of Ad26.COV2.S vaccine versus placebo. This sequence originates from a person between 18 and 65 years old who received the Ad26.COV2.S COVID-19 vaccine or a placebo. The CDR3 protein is CASSWGQDPSLYEQYF. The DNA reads TGTGCCAGCAGTTGGGGACAGGACCCCAGCCTCTACGAGCAGTACTTC.